The entry below describes one T cell receptor beta chain. The data were obtained in a study of shared T cell receptors in the human thymus. The data were produced by immunoSEQ multiplex PCR, yet TCRdb's version contains in-frame clones alone and is incomplete. The sample yields about 500,000 clones, around 78% seen once. CDR3 size: 16 residues. Germline assignment: CDR1 LNHNV and CDR2 YYDKDF (reference sequence). V gave up 0 bases and J gave up 2 bases, with 10 bases separating them. The same specimen was also included in a second study, on human thymus T cells. As that report states: Donors were healthy Finnish babies undergoing corrective operations for congenital heart defects. Thymus tissue was removed during corrective cardiac surgery. Use of V and J genes seemed skewed within the thymic and blood repertoires. Thymic repertoires of unrelated individuals were reported in related research to overlap highly.

The sample consisted of thymocytes. The receptor's source is a boy under three years old with a congenital heart defect. This chain links TRBV15 with TRBJ2-2, with a tentative D call TRBD2 (7 bases). In DNA, the CDR3 is TGTGCCACCAGCAGAGAAGCGGGACACAACACCGGGGAGCTGTTTTTT. As protein: CATSREAGHNTGELFF.